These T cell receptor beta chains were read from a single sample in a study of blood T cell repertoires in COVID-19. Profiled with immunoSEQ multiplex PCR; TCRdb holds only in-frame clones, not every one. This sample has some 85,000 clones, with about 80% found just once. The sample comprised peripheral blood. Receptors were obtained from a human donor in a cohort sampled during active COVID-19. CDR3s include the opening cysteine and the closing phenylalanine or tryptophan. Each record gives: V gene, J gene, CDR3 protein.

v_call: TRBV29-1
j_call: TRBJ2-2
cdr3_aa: CSVTGTGVSTGELFF

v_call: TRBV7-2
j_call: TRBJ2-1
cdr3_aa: CASTLQVPPGGYNEQFF

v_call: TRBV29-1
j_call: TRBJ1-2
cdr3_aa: CSVEGGGGSTGYTF

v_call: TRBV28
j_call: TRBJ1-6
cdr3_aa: CASSPSPQSFSPLHF

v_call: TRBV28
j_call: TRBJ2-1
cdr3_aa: CASGGSGKDEQFF

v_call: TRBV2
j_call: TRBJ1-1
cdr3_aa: CASSELMNTEAFF

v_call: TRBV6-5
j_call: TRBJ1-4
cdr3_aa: CASSHGTGSNEKLFF

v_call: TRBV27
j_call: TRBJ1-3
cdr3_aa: CASGRGSGNTIYF

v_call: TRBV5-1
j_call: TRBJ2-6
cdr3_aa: CASSLYSGANVLTF

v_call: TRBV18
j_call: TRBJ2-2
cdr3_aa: CASSRYLGLDKSGGELFF

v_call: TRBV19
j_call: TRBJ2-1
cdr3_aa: CASSIQSGSTAEQFF